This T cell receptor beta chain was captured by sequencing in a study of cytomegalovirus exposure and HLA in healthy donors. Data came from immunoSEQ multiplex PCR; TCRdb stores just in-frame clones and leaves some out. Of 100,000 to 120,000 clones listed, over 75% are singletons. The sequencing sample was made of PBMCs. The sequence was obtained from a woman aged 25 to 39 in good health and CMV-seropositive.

The CDR3 DNA follows: TGTGCCTGGGGTAGACAGGGCCCCTACGAGCAGTACTTC. Its translation: CAWGRQGPYEQYF. The V gene is TRBV30, the J gene TRBJ2-7, with 7 bases lining up with TRBD1. The V gene's germline CDR1 is GTSNPN and CDR2 SVGIG (reference sequence). With 5 bases clipped from V and 2 bases from J, the junction kept 6 bases outside the gene matches. The CDR3 is 13 amino acids.